These 2 T cell receptor beta chains came from one sample sequenced in a study of T cells after yellow fever vaccination. In TCRdb, the 5' RACE reads were re-called with MiXCR into one record per CDR3 protein. The table lists approximately 350,000 distinct CDR3 sequences, roughly 11% of them singletons, with less than 20% in the top ten. The source material was PBMCs, sampled on the day of the first yellow fever vaccination. The receptors come from a man between 18 and 35 years old who received the YFV17D yellow fever vaccine.

A few counts support this clonotype. The V and J genes are TRBV20-1 and TRBJ1-6; the match to TRBD1 covers 7 bases. CDR3 size: 18 residues. J was trimmed by 8 bases and V by 0 bases; bases with no gene match: 16. Germline V gene lookup returns CDR1 DFQATT and CDR2 SNEGSKA (reference sequence). CDR3 protein: CSARDQRQGNRPDSPLHF. As DNA, the CDR3 is TGCAGTGCTAGAGATCAGAGACAGGGAAATCGTCCTGATTCACCCCTCCACTTT.

The chain is built from TRBV2 and TRBJ1-2; 9 nucleotides match TRBD1. In germline, CDR1 is SNHLY, CDR2 FYNNEI. This CDR3 contains 15 residues. V shed 3 bases, J shed 8 bases, and the junction held 10 bases outside the gene matches. The CDR3 spells CASSDRTGAFRGYTF. The CDR3 DNA reads TGTGCCAGCAGTGATCGGACAGGGGCTTTCAGGGGCTACACCTTC.